These 25 T cell receptor beta chains originate from one sample sequenced in a study of T cell repertoires in cytomegalovirus infection. These receptors have no known antigen. A single record per CDR3 protein comes from TCRdb applying MiXCR to the reads. The repertoire holds about 500,000 distinct CDR3 sequences, with 33% as singletons. The sequences come from cultured PBMCs, collected from culture after CMV antigen stimulation. These receptors were collected from a human donor in good health (CMV status not recorded). Some clones in this sample may be carry-over from other donors' samples.

This clonotype has a count of ten or more. This rearrangement joins TRBV12-3 or TRBV12-4 to TRBJ2-1; D is uncertain. With 6 bases removed from V and 7 bases from J, the gap between germline ends came to 10 bases. The CDR3 sequence is 12 residues long. CDR3 region: CASSFLGNEQFF. The CDR3 DNA sequence: TGTGCCAGCAGCTTTTTAGGAAATGAGCAGTTCTTC.

This chain links TRBV7-9 with TRBJ2-1, with TRBD2 identical over 11 bases. The junction had 10 bases not matched to a gene; V was cut back by 1 base and J by 8 bases. This CDR3 contains 17 residues. Germline V gives CDR1 SEHNR, CDR2 FQNEAQ (reference sequence). CDR3: CASSLGVAGGPKDEQFF. In DNA, the CDR3 is TGTGCCAGCAGCTTAGGGGTAGCGGGAGGGCCAAAAGATGAGCAGTTCTTC.

This chain connects TRBV7-9 to TRBJ1-2; D perhaps matches TRBD1 (5 bases). Germline V gene data show CDR1 as SEHNR and CDR2 as FQNEAQ (reference sequence). The V end lost 5 bases, the J end lost 0 bases, and 16 bases lay between the germline ends. The CDR3 has 16 amino acids. CDR3 loop: CASSAHRTGSNYGYTF. The CDR3 bases are TGTGCCAGCAGCGCCCATAGAACAGGTTCTAACTATGGCTACACCTTC.

This clonotype came up many times. The J gene is TRBJ1-1, the V gene TRBV6-1, with 7 positions matching TRBD1. The CDR3 contains 14 residues. Germline V gene sequence: CDR1 MNHNS, CDR2 SASEGT. With V trimmed by 10 bases and J by 0 bases, 8 bases remained unmatched. The CDR3 DNA follows: TGTGCCATCCTGAGACAGGGAATGAACACTGAAGCTTTCTTT. Encoded protein: CAILRQGMNTEAFF.

This clonotype occurred a few times. The chain recombines TRBV20-1 with TRBJ2-2, with unresolved D. The germline gives CDR1 DFQATT, CDR2 SNEGSKA (reference sequence). The length of the CDR3 is 14 residues. With 0 bases removed from V and 7 bases from J, the gap between germline ends came to 12 bases. The CDR3 region has the DNA TGCAGTGCTAGAGATTTTCGGAGTGGCGGGGAGCTGTTTTTT. Its translation: CSARDFRSGGELFF.

The rearrangement links TRBV5-6 to TRBJ2-5; D gene ambiguous. Trimming stripped 4 bases from V and 2 bases from J, with 15 bases between. The CDR3 spans 15 residues. Germline-derived CDR1 and CDR2 are SGHDT and YYEEEE. This CDR3 reads CASSDSRLGQETQYF. The CDR3 DNA reads TGTGCCAGCAGCGATTCTAGACTGGGACAAGAGACCCAGTACTTC.

The gene calls are TRBV7-3 and TRBJ2-1; maybe TRBD2 (7 bases). CDR1 is SGHTA, CDR2 FQGTGA, per germline. The CDR3 runs to 15 residues. Trimming pared 0 bases from V and 6 bases from J, leaving 12 bases between. The DNA for the CDR3 is TGTGCCAGCAGCTTAACCCGGGGGGCGGGCAATGAGCAGTTCTTC. It codes for CASSLTRGAGNEQFF.

V gene TRBV6-2 or TRBV6-3 combines with J gene TRBJ1-1, with 7 bases identical to TRBD1. CDR1 is MNHEY and CDR2 is SVGEGT in the germline V gene. Trimming removed 5 bases from V and 4 bases from J; junction bases left unmatched: 4. This CDR3 has 13 residues. DNA for the CDR3: TGTGCCAGCAGTACGCCAGGGGGCACTGAAGCTTTCTTT. It codes for CASSTPGGTEAFF.

This clonotype was observed a handful of times. This rearrangement joins TRBV7-2 to TRBJ2-1, with D possibly called TRBD1 or TRBD2 (6 bases each). The CDR3 is 14 residues long. The V end lost 6 bases, the J end lost 6 bases, and 15 bases lay between the germline ends. CDR1 SGHTA and CDR2 FQGNSA come from the germline V gene. The CDR3 DNA sequence: TGTGCCAGCAGTGGGTGGGGGGCCAGCAATGAGCAGTTCTTC. It specifies CASSGWGASNEQFF.

The V and J genes are TRBV7-8 and TRBJ2-7; TRBD1 or TRBD2 may be the D gene (5 bases each). Deletions cut 1 base from V and 6 bases from J, with 7 bases between. Germline CDR1 reads SGHVS; CDR2 reads FQNEAQ. The CDR3 runs 12 residues. CDR3 amino acids: CASSLGGAEQYV. The CDR3 nucleotides are TGTGCCAGCAGCTTAGGAGGGGCCGAGCAGTACGTC.

With regard to this clonotype: The conserved phenylalanine or tryptophan is not found at the CDR3 terminus, so this likely reflects a read error. The DNA is left out, because the CDR3 cannot be placed on it with certainty; the CDR3 is given as TCRdb lists it. The chain recombines TRBV29-1 with TRBJ2-7; the table's D call of TRBD1 was not tested on the DNA. Germline V gives CDR1 SQVTM, CDR2 ANQGSEA. The CDR3 is 11 amino acids long, termini counted. The CDR3 spells CSVWARDTDKN.

Many counts were recorded for this clonotype. The chain uses TRBV7-2 and TRBJ2-2; D possibly corresponds to TRBD1 (5 bases). CDR3 length: 15 residues. CDR1 SGHTA and CDR2 FQGNSA come from the germline V gene. The V gene lost 3 bases and the J gene lost 0 bases, with 8 bases spanning the gap. The CDR3 nucleotides are TGTGCCAGCAGCTTTATGACAGCGAACACCGGGGAGCTGTTTTTT. Translated: CASSFMTANTGELFF.

This clonotype was observed a few times. V is TRBV4-2 and J is TRBJ2-2, with a possible D match to TRBD1 (5 bases). The CDR3 totals 16 residues. Germline V lookup: CDR1 LGHNA, CDR2 YNFKEQ. With 1 base removed from V and 7 bases from J, the gap between germline ends came to 16 bases. The CDR3 DNA sequence: TGTGCCAGCAGCCAAGGGGGCGTAACCGTAAGCGGGGAGCTGTTTTTT. The encoded protein is CASSQGGVTVSGELFF.

This clonotype came up a few times. This chain links TRBV20-1 with TRBJ2-5, with 12 bases that match TRBD2. V was pared by 3 bases and J by 5 bases, with 10 bases of the junction left unmatched. Germline loops: CDR1 DFQATT, CDR2 SNEGSKA (reference sequence). CDR3 length: 16 residues. CDR3 in amino acids: CSASGTSGSHWETQYF. Written as DNA, the CDR3 is TGCAGTGCTAGCGGGACTAGCGGGTCACATTGGGAGACCCAGTACTTC.

In this sample, this clonotype turned up a few times. The chain couples TRBV28 to TRBJ1-5; D perhaps matches TRBD1 (6 bases). This CDR3 region has 17 residues. Germline V gene lookup returns CDR1 MDHEN and CDR2 SYDVKM. V was shortened by 5 bases and J by 5 bases, with 22 bases between the two germline ends. CDR3 loop: CASSPGTFPSSDQPQHF. DNA for the CDR3: TGTGCCAGCAGTCCCGGGACATTCCCCTCTTCCGATCAGCCCCAGCATTTT.

This clonotype has just a few counts. The rearrangement uses TRBV7-3 and TRBJ2-1; 8 bases map to TRBD2. Trimming took 3 bases from V and 9 from J; bases not matched to a gene: 7. The germline CDR1 and CDR2 sequences are SGHTA and FQGTGA. The CDR3 has 14 residues. The CDR3 DNA sequence: TGTGCCAGCAGCTTGTCTCTACTAGCGGTTGAGCAGTTCTTC. Residues: CASSLSLLAVEQFF.

This clonotype has just a few counts. The chain employs TRBV5-6 and TRBJ2-7, with D possibly TRBD1 on 7 matching bases. CDR1 is SGHDT and CDR2 is YYEEEE in the germline V gene. The CDR3 totals 15 residues. The V gene lost 0 bases and the J gene lost 1 base, with 11 bases spanning the gap. CDR3 in amino acids: CASSLVGGQSYEQYF. DNA of the CDR3: TGTGCCAGCAGCTTGGTCGGGGGACAGTCCTACGAGCAGTACTTC.

This clonotype was seen a single time. The J gene is TRBJ2-1, the V gene TRBV24-1; no firm D call. The V gene lost 4 bases and the J gene lost 6 bases, with 12 bases spanning the gap. CDR1 and CDR2 (germline): KGHDR, SFDVKD. The CDR3 has 14 amino acids. CDR3 nucleotides: TGTGCCACCAGTGACCCCCGGCCGGGCAATGAGCAGTTCTTC. Its protein product is CATSDPRPGNEQFF.

The chain is built from TRBV4-1 and TRBJ2-5; TRBD2 matches at 11 bases. There are 17 residues in the CDR3. V shed 1 base, J shed 2 bases, and the junction held 6 bases outside the gene matches. CDR1 is MGHRA and CDR2 is YSYEKL in the germline V gene. CDR3 protein: CASSQGRLAGSQETQYF. Written as DNA, the CDR3 is TGCGCCAGCAGCCAAGGGAGACTAGCGGGATCACAAGAGACCCAGTACTTC.

V is TRBV5-1 and J is TRBJ2-1; D is unresolved. Deletions cut 0 bases from V and 2 bases from J, with 12 bases between. CDR3 length equals 16 residues. The germline CDR1 and CDR2 sequences are SGHRS and YFSETQ. The CDR3 loop reads CASSLVPPPTYNEQFF. CDR3 DNA: TGCGCCAGCAGCTTGGTACCCCCCCCGACCTACAATGAGCAGTTCTTC.

This clonotype appeared a few times. This chain links TRBV25-1 with TRBJ2-3, with D possibly TRBD1 on 6 matching bases. V lost 5 bases and J lost 2, with 11 bases in between. This CDR3 has 14 amino acids. In germline, CDR1 is MGHDK, CDR2 SYGVNS. CDR3 protein: CASSSGEFTDTQYF. In nucleotides, the CDR3 is TGTGCCAGCAGTTCAGGGGAATTCACAGATACGCAGTATTTT.

This chain joins TRBV28 and TRBJ1-2; no firm D call. CDR1 and CDR2 (germline): MDHEN, SYDVKM. The V gene lost 5 bases and the J gene lost 0 bases, with 16 bases spanning the gap. The CDR3 has 16 amino acids. The CDR3 region has the DNA TGTGCCAGCAGTCCGCGCGAATGGATCACTAACTATGGCTACACCTTC. Translated: CASSPREWITNYGYTF.

The sample holds a few counts of this clonotype. This sequence joins TRBV5-4 and TRBJ2-7; 7 positions match TRBD2. Germline-derived CDR1 and CDR2 are SGHNT and YYREEE (reference sequence). J gave up 2 bases and V 5 bases, and 10 bases lay outside the gene matches. This CDR3 contains 15 residues. The CDR3 region is CASRRLGGNAYEQYF. CDR3 bases: TGTGCCAGCAGACGGCTGGGGGGGAACGCCTACGAGCAGTACTTC. Variable domain in full (rest from reference TRBV5-4 and TRBJ2-7): ETGVTQSPTHLIKTRGQQVTLRCSSQSGHNTVSWYQQALGQGPQFIFQYYREEENGRGNFPPRFSGLQFPNYSSELNVNALELDDSALYLCASRRLGGNAYEQYFGPGTRLTVT.

This clonotype was seen a few times. The rearrangement links TRBV5-4 to TRBJ1-6, with D possibly being TRBD1 (5 bases). The germline V gene has CDR1 SGHNT and CDR2 YYREEE (reference sequence). CDR3 size: 15 residues. The ends were cut back, 3 bases at V and 0 bases at J, with 7 bases in the middle. The CDR3 loop is CASSSGGSYNSPLHF. The CDR3 DNA sequence: TGTGCCAGCAGCTCGGGGGGCTCCTATAATTCACCCCTCCACTTT.

This clonotype has more than one count but fewer than ten. This sequence joins TRBV28 and TRBJ2-4; TRBD2 agrees at 7 bases. Germline V gives CDR1 MDHEN, CDR2 SYDVKM. Unmatched junction bases numbered 7, after V lost 4 bases and J lost 7 bases. There are 14 residues in the CDR3. The CDR3 DNA reads as TGTGCCAGCAGTTGGGAGGGTCCGGGGAACATTCAGTACTTC. This codes for CASSWEGPGNIQYF.